This is a list of T cell receptor beta chains from one sample in a study of cytomegalovirus exposure and HLA in healthy donors. Sequencing was performed with immunoSEQ multiplex PCR; in TCRdb, only in-frame clones are kept and a portion is missing. Among some 90,000 clones listed, 75% to 80% were seen once. Sequencing was performed on PBMCs. All receptors come from a female donor in good health and CMV-seronegative. Both conserved end residues are part of each CDR3. Each record gives: D gene, V gene, J gene, clone size, CDR3 DNA, CDR3 protein. A D gene is named only where the DNA matches it firmly. Not every row has a clone size; where given, it reads once, few, many or a size class.

>-|TRBV7-6|TRBJ2-7|few
TGTGCCAGCAGCAACCTAGACTCCTACGAGCAGTACTTC
CASSNLDSYEQYF
>-|TRBV5-6|TRBJ1-2|-
TGTGCCAGCAGCTTAGGAGCTAACTATGGCTACACCTTC
CASSLGANYGYTF
>-|TRBV5-1|TRBJ1-1|-
TGCGCCAGCAGCTTCAAGGGGCAAGGTGAAGCTTTCTTT
CASSFKGQGEAFF
>TRBD1|TRBV2|TRBJ2-1|-
TGTGCCAGCAGCGGGACAGGGGACAATGAGCAGTTCTTC
CASSGTGDNEQFF
>-|TRBV6-4|TRBJ2-2|-
TGTGCCAGCAGTGTCCTCTCGGGAACCGGGGAGCTGTTTTTT
CASSVLSGTGELFF
>-|TRBV29-1|TRBJ2-3|-
TGCAGCGGCAGGGACTCCCGAACAGATACGCAGTATTTT
CSGRDSRTDTQYF
>TRBD1|TRBV10-3|TRBJ2-7|-
TGTGCCATCAGCCCCGGGACAGGGACTGGCGAGCAGTACTTC
CAISPGTGTGEQYF
>TRBD1|TRBV6-5|TRBJ1-3|once
TGTGCCAGCAGTTACTCCAGGGACAGTGGAAACACCATATATTTT
CASSYSRDSGNTIYF
>TRBD2|TRBV30|TRBJ2-7|-
TGTGCCTGGAGTGTGGGGGGGAGTGGACCCTACGAGCAGTACTTC
CAWSVGGSGPYEQYF
>TRBD1|TRBV19|TRBJ1-5|-
TGTGCCAGTGGAAACCCGGGACAGGGACCCAATCAGCCCCAGCATTTT
CASGNPGQGPNQPQHF
>-|TRBV2|TRBJ1-4|few
TGTGCCAGCATCAAAGGGGGGGCAACTAATGAAAAACTGTTTTTT
CASIKGGATNEKLFF
>-|TRBV6-5|TRBJ1-1|-
TGTGCCAGCAGGACAGGGAACACTGAAGCTTTCTTT
CASRTGNTEAFF
>TRBD1|TRBV29-1|TRBJ1-1|once
TGCAGCGTTCTCCCGGTGGACAGGGTTGCTTTCTTT
CSVLPVDRVAFF
>-|TRBV28|TRBJ1-5|few
TGTGCCAGCAGTTTATTCGGCAATCAGCCCCAGCATTTT
CASSLFGNQPQHF
>-|TRBV4-3|TRBJ2-3|few
TGCGCCAGCAGCCCCTCGTATAGCACAGATACGCAGTATTTT
CASSPSYSTDTQYF
>-|TRBV7-8|TRBJ1-5|-
TGTGCCAGCAGCCAGACAGATATCGGCAATCAGCCCCAGCATTTT
CASSQTDIGNQPQHF
>-|TRBV6-1|TRBJ1-2|-
TGTGCCAGCAGTGAGCGCGGGTTCCGGAGTGGCTACACCTTC
CASSERGFRSGYTF
>TRBD1|TRBV7-8|TRBJ2-7|-
TGTGCCAGCAGCTTAGACCTGGGACAGGGAATTTACGAGCAGTACTTC
CASSLDLGQGIYEQYF
>-|TRBV6-5|TRBJ1-5|-
TGTGCCAGCAGCCCACCGGGGGGGAGGCCCCAGCATTTT
CASSPPGGRPQHF
>TRBD1|TRBV18|TRBJ2-7|-
TGTGCCAGCTCACTCGGACAGGGGAGGGAATACGAGCAGTACTTC
CASSLGQGREYEQYF
>TRBD2|TRBV7-9|TRBJ2-1|-
TGTGCCAGCAGCTTAGGTCTAGCGGCCGACAATGAGCAGTTCTTC
CASSLGLAADNEQFF
>TRBD1|TRBV19|TRBJ1-1|-
TGTGCCAGTAGTATGAGACAGGGAGGGAACACTGAAGCTTTCTTT
CASSMRQGGNTEAFF
>-|TRBV5-8|TRBJ1-1|few
TGTGCCAGCAGCCGGGGGGGACCGAACACTGAAGCTTTCTTT
CASSRGGPNTEAFF
>-|TRBV2|TRBJ1-1|-
TGTGCCAGCATCCCCGAGACAGCCTCTAACACTGAAGCTTTCTTT
CASIPETASNTEAFF
>-|TRBV7-3|TRBJ2-3|-
TGTGCCAGCAGCCACAACCCTAGCACAGATACGCAGTATTTT
CASSHNPSTDTQYF
>TRBD1|TRBV7-2|TRBJ2-5|once
TGTGCCAGCAGCCCAGACAGGGGTAGGGAGACCCAGTACTTC
CASSPDRGRETQYF
>-|TRBV6-5|TRBJ1-2|-
TGTGCCAGCAGTTCCCTACATGTCGACTCCTACACCTTC
CASSSLHVDSYTF
>TRBD1|TRBV2|TRBJ1-5|-
TGTGCCAGCAGTGAGGCACAGGGGGGTGGTCAGCCCCAGCATTTT
CASSEAQGGGQPQHF
>-|TRBV7-2|TRBJ2-1|-
TGTGCCAGCAGCTTAGCGGGAGTGTTCTACAATGAGCAGTTCTTC
CASSLAGVFYNEQFF
>TRBD2|TRBV29-1|TRBJ2-1|-
TGCAGCATATCCGGACTAGCAGGGGAGGATGAGCAGTTCTTC
CSISGLAGEDEQFF
>-|TRBV7-7|TRBJ2-7|-
TGTGCTAGCAGCTTAGAGCGAGGGGGCGAGCAGTACTTC
CASSLERGGEQYF
>TRBD1|TRBV12-5|TRBJ1-2|-
TGTGCTAGTGGTGGGGACAGGGCCTATGGCTACACCTTC
CASGGDRAYGYTF
>-|TRBV5-1|TRBJ2-3|-
TGCGCCAGGCATACCAGGGGACTACAAAGCACAGATACGCAGTATTTT
CARHTRGLQSTDTQYF
>-|TRBV28|TRBJ2-7|once
TGTGCCAGCAGTTCAACAGGGTTCTCCTACGAGCAGTACTTC
CASSSTGFSYEQYF
>TRBD1|TRBV6-6|TRBJ2-7|-
TGTGCCAGCAGTACGGGACAGGGGGTCGCCGAGCAGTACTTC
CASSTGQGVAEQYF
>-|TRBV7-8|TRBJ2-3|-
TGTGCCAGCAGCATAAACACAGATACGCAGTATTTT
CASSINTDTQYF
>-|TRBV27|TRBJ2-4|-
TGTGCCAGCAGTACAGGGACCTACTTGGGAGCCAAAAACATTCAGTACTTC
CASSTGTYLGAKNIQYF
>TRBD2|TRBV28|TRBJ2-3|-
TGTGCCAGCAGCTTAGTGACTAGCGGGAGCACAGATACGCAGTATTTT
CASSLVTSGSTDTQYF
>TRBD1|TRBV25-1|TRBJ1-1|once
TGTGCCAGCAGTGCCCGGGACAGGGGGCCCCCTTTCTTT
CASSARDRGPPFF
>-|TRBV15|TRBJ1-1|-
TGTGCCACCAGCAGAGACCAGAACACTGAAGCTTTCTTT
CATSRDQNTEAFF
>TRBD1|TRBV2|TRBJ2-7|-
TGTGCCAGCATGGGGGACAGATCCTACGAGCAGTACTTC
CASMGDRSYEQYF
>TRBD2|TRBV6-4|TRBJ2-1|few
TGTGCCAGCAGCGCTAGCGGGGGGGCCGATGAGCAGTTCTTC
CASSASGGADEQFF
>-|TRBV18|TRBJ2-7|once
TGTGCCAGCACCACGACAGAGGACTCCTACGAGCAGTACTTC
CASTTTEDSYEQYF
>-|TRBV4-1|TRBJ2-1|-
TGCGCCAGCAGCCAAGCCAGGGTCAATGAGCAGTTCTTC
CASSQARVNEQFF